Shown below are 16 T cell receptor beta chains from a single sample sequenced in a study of T cells in Graves' hyperthyroidism and ophthalmopathy. Using RNA transcripts as the source, TCR beta CDR3 regions were amplified. A set of HTBI primers served as the primers for a first-round RT-PCR of the TCR CDR3. TCRdb re-derived calls from the multiplex PCR reads in MiXCR, one entry per CDR3 protein. There are about 250,000 distinct CDR3 sequences in the sample; approximately 25% occur only once, and roughly 40% lies in the top ten. The sequenced sample consisted of blood. Every receptor here comes from a woman in her thirties or forties with Graves' ophthalmopathy.

This clonotype appeared many times. V gene TRBV20-1 combines with J gene TRBJ2-7; 9 bases line up with TRBD1. After removal of 3 bases from V and 4 bases from J, the junction contained 7 bases not matched to a gene. CDR1 and CDR2 from the germline V gene are DFQATT and SNEGSKA (reference sequence). The CDR3 runs 14 residues. CDR3 residues: CSASPRDREYEQYF. CDR3 bases: TGCAGTGCTAGCCCCCGGGACAGGGAGTACGAGCAGTACTTC.

This clonotype occurred many times. This chain joins TRBV20-1 and TRBJ1-1; 7 bases map to TRBD1. This CDR3 has 12 residues. The trim removed 3 bases at V and 5 bases at J, leaving 3 bases unmatched. Germline CDR1 is DFQATT and CDR2 is SNEGSKA (reference sequence). The CDR3 spells CSARQGGTEAFF. DNA of the CDR3: TGCAGTGCTAGGCAGGGGGGGACTGAAGCTTTCTTT.

There are a few counts of this clonotype. The junction departs from the called germline gene at one end, perhaps through a read error. The genes are TRBV7-2 and TRBJ2-2; 7 nucleotides match TRBD2. Germline assignment: CDR1 SGHTA and CDR2 FQGNSA. CDR3 length: 13 residues. The CDR3 loop reads CASSILQSGELYF. As DNA, the CDR3 is TGTGCCAGCAGCATCCTCCAGAGCGGGGAGCTGTATTTT.

The chain links TRBV27 to TRBJ1-2, with D perhaps TRBD1 (6 bases). Trimming removed 6 bases at V and 0 bases at J, with 11 bases between. In germline, CDR1 is MNHEY, CDR2 SMNVEV (reference sequence). The CDR3 is 14 residues long. The CDR3 reads CASRANRANYGYTF. CDR3 coding DNA: TGTGCCAGCAGGGCCAACAGGGCTAACTATGGCTACACCTTC.

This clonotype was seen ten or more times. This chain links TRBV27 with TRBJ2-7, with D tentatively TRBD1 (5 bases). Trimming removed 5 bases at V and 3 bases at J, with 14 bases between. Germline loops: CDR1 MNHEY, CDR2 SMNVEV (reference sequence). This CDR3 has 14 residues. CDR3: CASSADSSFYEQYF. In DNA, the CDR3 is TGTGCCAGCAGTGCCGACAGTTCGTTCTACGAGCAGTACTTC.

This clonotype was counted ten times or more. The V and J genes are TRBV2 and TRBJ2-6; D may be TRBD1 (6 bases). This CDR3 contains 17 residues. Trimming pared 4 bases from V and 0 bases from J, leaving 13 bases between. Looked up from germline, CDR1 is SNHLY and CDR2 is FYNNEI. The CDR3 DNA is TGTGCCAGCAGTGTCGAGACAGGACACTCTGGGGCCAACGTCCTGACTTTC. Translation gives CASSVETGHSGANVLTF.

The V gene is TRBV4-1, the J gene TRBJ2-7; tentative D call: TRBD2 (8 bases). Trimming shortened V by 1 base and J by 4 bases, and 17 bases separated the two germline ends. Germline V CDR1 and CDR2: MGHRA, YSYEKL. The CDR3 covers 16 residues. CDR3 sequence reads: CASSQGTGGGGYEQYF. The CDR3 DNA reads as TGCGCCAGCAGCCAAGGCACGGGAGGGGGCGGTTACGAGCAGTACTTC.

The CDR3 region is CASLAGGRSGYTF. For the CDR3, the DNA is TGTGCCAGCTTAGCAGGGGGACGTAGTGGCTACACCTTC. The chain carries TRBV28 and TRBJ1-2, with 7 bases fitting TRBD1. V gave up 8 bases and J gave up 7 bases; unmatched junction bases: 10. Germline V gives CDR1 MDHEN, CDR2 SYDVKM. The CDR3 covers 13 residues.

This clonotype showed up many times. The chain employs TRBV24-1 and TRBJ2-5; the D gene is possibly TRBD1 (6 bases). The V gene lost 10 bases and the J gene lost 1 base, with 12 bases spanning the gap. CDR1 and CDR2 (germline): KGHDR, SFDVKD. The CDR3 length is 13 residues. CDR3 loop: CATVDSLQETQYF. In nucleotides, the CDR3 is TGTGCCACGGTGGACAGCCTCCAAGAGACCCAGTACTTC.

The rearrangement joins TRBV4-1 to TRBJ2-5, with TRBD1 identical over 7 bases. Germline CDR1 MGHRA, CDR2 YSYEKL. Unmatched junction bases numbered 12, after V lost 3 bases and J lost 5 bases. The CDR3 sequence is 16 residues long. The CDR3 protein is CASSHWVGGSGETQYF. In nucleotides, the CDR3 is TGCGCCAGCAGCCACTGGGTAGGGGGCTCAGGGGAGACCCAGTACTTC.

This clonotype was seen at least ten times. V is TRBV30 and J is TRBJ2-5, with D perhaps given as TRBD1 or TRBD2 (5 bases each). There are 16 residues in the CDR3. The ends were cut back, 1 base at V and 3 bases at J, with 18 bases in the middle. Germline values: CDR1 GTSNPN, CDR2 SVGIG (reference sequence). The CDR3 DNA reads TGTGCCTGGAGTGACCCGGGACCAAACTTGGAAGAGACCCAGTACTTC. Its translation: CAWSDPGPNLEETQYF.

There are many counts of this clonotype. The chain carries TRBV11-2 and TRBJ1-1; tentatively, D is TRBD1 (6 bases). Deletions cut 6 bases from V and 4 bases from J, with 15 bases between. The germline V gene encodes CDR1 SGHAT and CDR2 FQNNGV. The CDR3 extends over 14 amino acids. CDR3 sequence: CASSSVTGSTEAFF. In DNA form, the CDR3 reads TGTGCCAGCAGTTCAGTAACAGGGTCCACTGAAGCTTTCTTT.

DNA for the CDR3: TGTGCCAGCAGTGCCAGTGGGCAGACTGAAGCTTTCTTT. Its translation: CASSASGQTEAFF. This chain links TRBV6-1 with TRBJ1-1, with no clear D. Germline assignment: CDR1 MNHNS and CDR2 SASEGT. This CDR3 has 13 amino acids. Deletions cut 4 bases from V and 5 bases from J, with 11 bases between.

This clonotype was seen at least ten times. The chain employs TRBV2 and TRBJ2-5; D is ambiguous. CDR3 size: 13 residues. Trimming removed 4 bases from V and 1 base from J, with 7 bases in between. Germline CDR1 and CDR2: SNHLY and FYNNEI. CDR3 amino acids: CASSAYSQETQYF. The CDR3 DNA is TGTGCCAGCAGTGCGTACAGCCAAGAGACCCAGTACTTC.

The sample holds many counts of this clonotype. The chain couples TRBV5-1 to TRBJ2-7; D gene unclear. The CDR3 sequence is 15 residues long. V dropped 4 bases and J dropped 2 bases, with 16 bases sitting between them. Germline V gene lookup returns CDR1 SGHRS and CDR2 YFSETQ. Written as DNA, the CDR3 is TGCGCCAGCAGCCCCCTCGACGGTACCACCTACGAGCAGTACTTC. Amino acids: CASSPLDGTTYEQYF.

This clonotype has at least ten counts. V usage is TRBV15 and J usage is TRBJ1-5; D not resolved. The CDR3 loop spans 16 amino acids. Germline CDR1 LNHNV, CDR2 YYDKDF (reference sequence). The ends were cut back, 0 bases at V and 0 bases at J, with 9 bases in the middle. This CDR3 reads CATSRDAGYSNQPQHF. CDR3 DNA sequence: TGTGCCACCAGCAGAGATGCAGGTTATAGCAATCAGCCCCAGCATTTT.